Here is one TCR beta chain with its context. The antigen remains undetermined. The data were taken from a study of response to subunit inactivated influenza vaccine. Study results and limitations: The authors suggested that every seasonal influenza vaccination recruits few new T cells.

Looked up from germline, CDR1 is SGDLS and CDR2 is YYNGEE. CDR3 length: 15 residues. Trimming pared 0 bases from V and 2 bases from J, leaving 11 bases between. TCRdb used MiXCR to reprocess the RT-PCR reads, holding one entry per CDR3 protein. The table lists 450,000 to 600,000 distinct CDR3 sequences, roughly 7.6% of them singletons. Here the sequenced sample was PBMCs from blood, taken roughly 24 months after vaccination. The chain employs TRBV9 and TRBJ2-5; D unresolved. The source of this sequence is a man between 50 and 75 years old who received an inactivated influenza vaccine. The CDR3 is CASSVAGPNQETQYF. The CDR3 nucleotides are TGTGCCAGCAGCGTAGCGGGTCCTAATCAAGAGACCCAGTACTTC.